Listed below are T cell receptor beta chains from one sample, sequenced in a study of graft-versus-host responses after intestinal transplantation. Antigen specificity for these receptors is unknown. Assay used: immunoSEQ multiplex PCR; TCRdb lists only in-frame clones, some missing. The table shows about 96,000 clones, with 80% to 95% occurring only once. The sample in question was unstimulated CD4+ T cells sorted from spleen or lymph node cells, obtained before intestinal transplant. These receptors were obtained from a human donor who received an intestinal transplant. Both conserved end residues are part of each CDR3. A D gene is named only where the DNA matches it firmly. For some rows the clone size is stated as once, few or many, or as a class when expanded; others skip it.

J	V	D	size	CDR3	DNA
TRBJ1-4	TRBV10-3	TRBD1	.	CAISSGQSNEKLFF	TGTGCCATCAGCTCGGGACAGTCTAATGAAAAACTGTTTTTT
TRBJ2-5	TRBV5-1	TRBD2	.	CASSPGGGRAVTQYF	TGCGCCAGCAGCCCGGGGGGCGGGAGGGCCGTTACCCAGTACTTC
TRBJ2-1	TRBV29-1	TRBD1	.	CSVSGTGVYNEQFF	TGCAGCGTTTCCGGGACAGGGGTTTACAATGAGCAGTTCTTC
TRBJ2-5	TRBV10-3	.	.	CAIRMTGVEETQYF	TGTGCCATCAGGATGACAGGAGTTGAGGAGACCCAGTACTTC
TRBJ2-5	TRBV28	TRBD2	.	CASSKSGTSGKETQYF	TGTGCCAGCAGCAAAAGCGGGACTAGCGGAAAAGAGACCCAGTACTTC
TRBJ2-1	TRBV5-4	TRBD1	.	CASSFQGQGRNEQFF	TGTGCCAGCAGCTTCCAGGGACAGGGAAGGAATGAGCAGTTCTTC
TRBJ1-1	TRBV7-9	.	.	CASRTTNGNTEAFF	TGTGCCAGCAGAACTACTAACGGGAACACTGAAGCTTTCTTT
TRBJ2-1	TRBV29-1	TRBD2	.	CSVLASGRALGEQFF	TGCAGCGTCCTGGCTAGCGGGAGGGCCCTCGGCGAGCAGTTCTTC
TRBJ2-1	TRBV5-6	TRBD1	.	CASSSGQTPTREQFF	TGTGCCAGCAGCTCGGGACAGACCCCGACGCGTGAGCAGTTCTTC
TRBJ2-3	TRBV7-3	TRBD1	.	CASSLQGGTDTQYF	TGTGCCAGCAGCTTACAGGGGGGCACAGATACGCAGTATTTT
TRBJ2-1	TRBV5-1	.	.	CASSRSASDEQFF	TGCGCCAGCAGCCGGTCTGCTAGCGATGAGCAGTTCTTC
TRBJ1-6	TRBV7-2	.	.	CASSLEGGRLSPLHF	TGTGCCAGCAGCTTAGAGGGGGGGCGTTTGTCACCCCTCCACTTT
TRBJ1-2	TRBV28	.	.	CASSLDLNYGYTF	TGTGCCAGCAGTCTAGACCTTAACTATGGCTACACCTTC
TRBJ2-7	TRBV28	TRBD2	.	CASSSWTSGNYEQYF	TGTGCCAGCAGTTCGTGGACTAGCGGGAACTACGAGCAGTACTTC
TRBJ2-3	TRBV7-2	.	once	CASSVGQYFTDTQYF	TGTGCCAGCAGCGTGGGACAATACTTCACAGATACGCAGTATTTT
TRBJ2-7	TRBV30	.	once	CAWSVSRSYEQYF	TGTGCCTGGAGCGTCTCGAGATCCTACGAGCAGTACTTC
TRBJ1-6	TRBV28	.	.	CASSPGGGPAANSPLHF	TGTGCCAGCAGTCCCGGGGGGGGGCCCGCGGCTAATTCACCCCTCCACTTT
TRBJ2-5	TRBV9	.	once	CASSVAVATRGQETQYF	TGTGCCAGCAGCGTAGCAGTTGCGACCCGCGGCCAAGAGACCCAGTACTTC
TRBJ2-5	TRBV6-7	TRBD2	.	CASRLFGGGARETQYF	TGTGCCAGCAGACTCTTTGGCGGGGGGGCACGGGAGACCCAGTACTTC
TRBJ1-2	TRBV27	TRBD1	.	CASSLTGTGNYGYTF	TGTGCCAGCAGTTTAACCGGGACAGGGAACTATGGCTACACCTTC
TRBJ1-1	TRBV6-5	.	.	CASSYRGMGAFF	TGTGCCAGCAGTTACCGAGGGATGGGAGCTTTCTTT
TRBJ2-3	TRBV5-4	.	.	CASSLGGRTDTQYF	TGTGCCAGCAGCTTGGGAGGGCGGACAGATACGCAGTATTTT
TRBJ1-5	TRBV10-3	TRBD1	few	CAISGRTGGNQPQHF	TGTGCCATCAGCGGGCGAACAGGGGGCAATCAGCCCCAGCATTTT
TRBJ1-1	TRBV15	.	.	CATSRSMNTEAFF	TGTGCCACTTCCCGGAGCATGAACACTGAAGCTTTCTTT
TRBJ2-1	TRBV11-2	TRBD1	.	CASSLLGQGLWNEQFF	TGTGCCAGCAGCTTATTAGGACAGGGGTTGTGGAATGAGCAGTTCTTC
TRBJ1-6	TRBV11-3	TRBD1	.	CASSKTGELHF	TGTGCCAGCAGTAAGACAGGGGAACTCCACTTT
TRBJ2-7	TRBV28	.	.	CASSFTSVGYEQYF	TGTGCCAGCAGTTTTACAAGCGTGGGCTACGAGCAGTACTTC
TRBJ1-2	TRBV5-4	.	.	CASSFGGLNYGYTF	TGTGCCAGCAGCTTCGGGGGTTTAAACTATGGCTACACCTTC
TRBJ1-3	TRBV6-5	.	.	CASSYSGSSGNTIYF	TGTGCCAGCAGTTACTCGGGCAGCTCTGGAAACACCATATATTTT
TRBJ2-1	TRBV9	TRBD2	.	CASSPTSGNYNEQFF	TGTGCCAGCAGTCCTACTAGCGGGAACTACAATGAGCAGTTCTTC
TRBJ2-5	TRBV9	.	.	CASSVSFQETQYF	TGTGCCAGCAGCGTGAGCTTTCAAGAGACCCAGTACTTC
TRBJ2-7	TRBV4-2	TRBD2	.	CASSPRAGLAGGPAYEQYF	TGTGCCAGCAGCCCCCGGGCGGGACTAGCGGGAGGGCCGGCCTACGAGCAGTACTTC
TRBJ1-5	TRBV2	.	.	CASSEESGLYQPQHF	TGTGCCAGCAGTGAGGAGTCAGGGTTGTATCAGCCCCAGCATTTT
TRBJ1-2	TRBV19	.	once	CASSQEHGVNYGYTF	TGTGCCAGTAGTCAAGAACATGGAGTTAACTATGGCTACACCTTC
TRBJ2-2	TRBV9	.	.	CASSVVADHGELFF	TGTGCCAGCAGCGTAGTAGCGGACCACGGGGAGCTGTTTTTT
TRBJ2-7	TRBV2	TRBD2	.	CASRPGLASYEQYF	TGTGCCAGCAGACCGGGACTAGCGTCCTACGAGCAGTACTTC
TRBJ2-3	TRBV4-1	TRBD1	.	CASSQGRDRLATGTDTQYF	TGCGCCAGCAGCCAGGGGCGGGACAGGCTCGCTACCGGCACAGATACGCAGTATTTT
TRBJ2-2	TRBV27	.	.	CASTLLGGFTGELFF	TGTGCCAGCACGCTCTTAGGGGGTTTCACCGGGGAGCTGTTTTTT
TRBJ1-2	TRBV9	.	.	CASSGPGANYGYTF	TGTGCCAGCAGCGGGCCAGGTGCCAACTATGGCTACACCTTC
TRBJ2-7	TRBV6-1	.	.	CASSVTGGTYEQYF	TGTGCCAGCAGTGTGACAGGAGGAACCTACGAGCAGTACTTC
TRBJ2-7	TRBV30	.	.	CAWSVYLRASVNSYEQYF	TGTGCCTGGAGTGTGTATCTCCGGGCTAGCGTAAACTCCTACGAGCAGTACTTC
TRBJ2-3	TRBV9	TRBD2	once	CASSVGLAGGRSTDTQYF	TGTGCCAGCAGCGTAGGACTAGCGGGGGGGCGAAGCACAGATACGCAGTATTTT
TRBJ2-3	TRBV15	TRBD2	.	CATRPQGTSGSSDTQYF	TGTGCCACCAGGCCTCAAGGGACTAGCGGGAGTTCAGATACGCAGTATTTT
TRBJ1-2	TRBV6-1	.	.	CASSEGTMDYGYTF	TGTGCCAGCAGTGAAGGGACAATGGACTATGGCTACACCTTC
TRBJ2-1	TRBV6-5	TRBD2	.	CASSSHSGRPYNEQFF	TGTGCCAGCAGTTCTCATAGCGGGAGACCCTACAATGAGCAGTTCTTC
TRBJ1-5	TRBV30	.	.	CAWSGQVAGNQPQHF	TGTGCCTGGAGTGGGCAGGTAGCGGGCAATCAGCCCCAGCATTTT
TRBJ2-3	TRBV7-2	.	.	CASSPGGTPTDTQYF	TGTGCCAGCAGCCCCGGTGGGACTCCCACAGATACGCAGTATTTT
TRBJ2-7	TRBV28	TRBD2	.	CASTTAGTSGAYEQYF	TGTGCCAGCACCACTGCCGGGACTAGCGGCGCCTACGAGCAGTACTTC
TRBJ2-7	TRBV20-1	.	.	CSATGHREQYF	TGCAGTGCTACGGGACATCGCGAGCAGTACTTC
TRBJ2-7	TRBV4-1	.	.	CASSQEPSSYEQYF	TGCGCCAGCAGCCAAGAGCCGAGCTCCTACGAGCAGTACTTC
TRBJ2-3	TRBV6-5	.	.	CASSYGGAPDTQYF	TGTGCCAGCAGTTACGGCGGGGCGCCAGATACGCAGTATTTT
TRBJ2-5	TRBV7-2	.	.	CASSLGVPFQGETQYF	TGTGCCAGCAGCTTAGGAGTACCCTTCCAGGGGGAGACCCAGTACTTC
TRBJ1-2	TRBV14	.	.	CASSQDRVAYTF	TGTGCCAGCAGCCAAGATCGGGTTGCCTACACCTTC
TRBJ2-3	TRBV4-1	TRBD2	.	CASSQGETSYTDTQYF	TGCGCCAGCAGCCAAGGTGAGACTAGCTACACAGATACGCAGTATTTT
TRBJ2-7	TRBV4-2	TRBD2	.	CASSQDPAGTRPYEQYF	TGTGCCAGCAGCCAAGATCCAGCCGGGACTAGACCCTACGAGCAGTACTTC
TRBJ2-7	TRBV9	TRBD2	once	CASSVELAGNPREQYF	TGTGCCAGCAGCGTAGAACTAGCGGGTAATCCGAGGGAGCAGTACTTC
TRBJ1-1	TRBV7-9	TRBD1	.	CASRTLQGAGTEAFF	TGTGCCAGCAGAACGCTCCAGGGGGCAGGCACTGAAGCTTTCTTT
TRBJ2-5	TRBV2	.	.	CASSEGRKETQYF	TGTGCCAGCAGTGAAGGGCGGAAAGAGACCCAGTACTTC
TRBJ1-3	TRBV5-4	.	.	CASSLSSSGNTIYF	TGTGCCAGCAGCTTGAGTAGCTCTGGAAACACCATATATTTT
TRBJ2-1	TRBV7-9	TRBD2	.	CASSAGTSYNEQFF	TGTGCCAGCAGCGCCGGGACTAGCTACAATGAGCAGTTCTTC